A single sample is the source of the 21 T cell receptor beta chains below, sequenced in a study of cytomegalovirus exposure and HLA in healthy donors. Vbeta (60) and Jbeta (13) primers were used in the PCR. The data were produced by immunoSEQ multiplex PCR, yet TCRdb's version contains in-frame clones alone and is incomplete. The sample contains approximately 100,000 clones, approximately 78% of which appear only once. Material: PBMCs. These receptors all come from a man aged 40-49 years in good health and CMV-seronegative.

V usage is TRBV29-1 and J usage is TRBJ1-6; D possibly corresponds to TRBD1 (6 bases). The CDR3 is 14 residues long. Trimming took off 3 bases at V and 4 bases at J, with 10 bases between the two ends. Germline-derived CDR1 and CDR2 are SQVTM and ANQGSEA. The CDR3 DNA reads TGCAGCGTTGACCAAAGGGGGTATAATTCACCCCTCCACTTT. Its protein is CSVDQRGYNSPLHF.

This sequence joins TRBV5-1 and TRBJ1-4; TRBD1 matches 7 bases. Germline loops: CDR1 SGHRS, CDR2 YFSETQ. The length of the CDR3 is 13 residues. V was pared by 4 bases and J by 10 bases, with 7 bases of the junction left unmatched. CDR3 protein: CASSQVQGGKLFF. CDR3 in DNA: TGCGCCAGCAGCCAAGTTCAGGGGGGAAAACTGTTTTTT.

This chain uses TRBV5-6 with TRBJ2-1, with 9 bases fitting TRBD1. The ends lost 4 bases at V and 8 bases at J; junction bases unmatched: 10. Per the germline V gene, CDR1 is SGHDT and CDR2 is YYEEEE. The CDR3 loop spans 15 amino acids. The CDR3: CASSARTGGLDEQFF. DNA for the CDR3: TGTGCCAGCAGCGCACGTACAGGGGGCCTGGATGAGCAGTTCTTC.

The gene calls are TRBV5-1 and TRBJ1-1, with D possibly matching TRBD1 (6 bases). The CDR3 length is 13 residues. In germline, CDR1 is SGHRS, CDR2 YFSETQ. Trimming shortened V by 4 bases and J by 3 bases, and 10 bases separated the two germline ends. CDR3 DNA: TGCGCCAGCAGCAAGGACAGTCACACTGAAGCTTTCTTT. Translation: CASSKDSHTEAFF.

CDR3 region: CASSLGQNAYRYTF. In nucleotides, the CDR3 is TGTGCCAGCAGCTTGGGACAGAACGCTTATCGCTACACCTTC. The J gene is TRBJ1-2, the V gene TRBV5-5, with D perhaps TRBD1 (5 bases). This CDR3 spans 14 amino acids. V lost 0 bases, J lost 9 bases, and 15 bases lay in between. In germline, CDR1 is SGHKS, CDR2 YYEKEE (reference sequence).

The rearrangement links TRBV5-6 to TRBJ1-3; the D is unclear. This CDR3 contains 17 residues. Trimming left V 0 bases short and J 0 bases short, with 13 bases between. Germline-derived CDR1 and CDR2 are SGHDT and YYEEEE. The CDR3 bases are TGTGCCAGCAGCTTGGACGGCTTAACTAACTCTGGAAACACCATATATTTT. This codes for CASSLDGLTNSGNTIYF.

This clone has just one count. This chain joins TRBV5-5 and TRBJ1-3, with TRBD1 identical over 9 bases. Trimming took 3 bases from V and 1 from J; bases not matched to a gene: 2. The CDR3 has 15 residues. Germline CDR1 and CDR2: SGHKS and YYEKEE (reference sequence). In nucleotides, the CDR3 is TGTGCCAGCAGCTCCGGGACAGGGTCTGGAAACACCATATATTTT. It specifies CASSSGTGSGNTIYF.

This clone showed up just a few times. V gene TRBV28 combines with J gene TRBJ2-2; 7 nucleotides align to TRBD1. The germline gives CDR1 MDHEN, CDR2 SYDVKM. This CDR3 contains 15 residues. The J segment lost 6 bases and the V segment lost 6 bases, leaving 10 bases of the junction unmatched. CDR3 DNA: TGTGCCAGCAGCACAGGGGCCCAAGGTGCCGGGGAGCTGTTTTTT. Protein: CASSTGAQGAGELFF.

This clone appeared a single time. This CDR3 is also generated by other DNA sequences in the sample. The chain is built from TRBV5-1 and TRBJ2-1; no reliable D call. The ends were cut back, 1 base at V and 0 bases at J, with 5 bases in the middle. This CDR3 spans 14 amino acids. Germline V gene data show CDR1 as SGHRS and CDR2 as YFSETQ. CDR3 coding DNA: TGCGCCAGCAGCTTGTCAGGCTCCTACAATGAGCAGTTCTTC. Its protein product is CASSLSGSYNEQFF.

V gene TRBV28 combines with J gene TRBJ1-5; D remains ambiguous. The V and J ends lost 5 bases and 0 bases respectively, with 8 bases between them. The CDR3 has 14 residues. CDR1 and CDR2 from the germline V gene are MDHEN and SYDVKM. CDR3 nucleotide sequence: TGTGCCAGCAGTGAACACAATAGCAATCAGCCCCAGCATTTT. This translates into CASSEHNSNQPQHF. Using reference TRBV28 and TRBJ1-5 for the parts outside the CDR3, the full variable domain is DVKVTQSSRYLVKRTGEKVFLECVQDMDHENMFWYRQDPGLGLRLIYFSYDVKMKEKGDIPEGYSVSREKKERFSLILESASTNQTSMYLCASSEHNSNQPQHFGDGTRLSIL.

This clone turned up a few times. The V call is TRBV19, the J call TRBJ2-2, with a weak D call TRBD1 (6 bases). CDR3 length: 14 amino acids. Trimming took 5 bases from V and 9 from J, leaving 16 bases between them. Germline-derived CDR1 and CDR2 are LNHDA and SQIVND (reference sequence). The CDR3: CASSFGTPSWELFF. CDR3 coding DNA: TGTGCCAGTAGTTTCGGGACACCCAGTTGGGAGCTGTTTTTT.

This clone was detected only once. V gene TRBV5-1 combines with J gene TRBJ2-3; 8 positions agree with TRBD1. J gave up 13 bases and V 4 bases, and 8 bases lay outside the gene matches. CDR3 length: 12 amino acids. From germline, CDR1 is SGHRS and CDR2 YFSETQ. The CDR3, as DNA: TGCGCCAGCAGCCAAGGACAGGGAGATAAGTATTTT. Translation: CASSQGQGDKYF.

This clone has more than one count but fewer than ten. The CDR3 reads CAISGSGARNEKLFF. The CDR3 bases are TGTGCCATCAGTGGGAGTGGGGCTCGGAATGAAAAACTGTTTTTT. The gene calls are TRBV10-3 and TRBJ1-4, with D possibly matching TRBD1 (5 bases). Germline CDR1 ENHRY, CDR2 SYGVKD. The V gene lost 4 bases and the J gene lost 5 bases, with 14 bases spanning the gap. The CDR3 extends over 15 amino acids.

This chain joins TRBV29-1 and TRBJ2-7; a possible D gene is TRBD1 (6 bases). This CDR3 has 16 residues. The germline CDR1 and CDR2 sequences are SQVTM and ANQGSEA. The V and J ends lost 2 bases and 2 bases respectively, with 19 bases between them. The CDR3, as DNA: TGCAGCGTTGAAATAAGCAGGGGTGGTTATACCTACGAGCAGTACTTC. This translates into CSVEISRGGYTYEQYF.

The chain has TRBV2 and TRBJ1-5; 9 nucleotides line up with TRBD1. The CDR3 is 14 amino acids. Unmatched junction bases numbered 5, after V lost 9 bases and J lost 2 bases. Per germline, CDR1 SNHLY and CDR2 FYNNEI. The CDR3 nucleotides read TGTGCCAGTTACAGGGGGCCAGGCAATCAGCCCCAGCATTTT. Its translation is CASYRGPGNQPQHF.

The chain links TRBV5-1 to TRBJ2-2; TRBD2 matches 13 bases. The CDR3 has 16 residues. The V gene's germline CDR1 is SGHRS and CDR2 YFSETQ. The trim removed 1 base at V and 6 bases at J, leaving 3 bases unmatched. The CDR3 is CASSLTSGGASGELFF. In DNA form, the CDR3 reads TGCGCCAGCAGCTTGACTAGCGGGGGGGCCTCCGGGGAGCTGTTTTTT.

V usage is TRBV2 and J usage is TRBJ2-7; the D is unclear. The CDR3 is 11 amino acids. The germline gives CDR1 SNHLY, CDR2 FYNNEI. V was cut by 8 bases and J by 1 base, with 6 bases left in between. CDR3 sequence reads: CASLESYEQYF. CDR3 DNA: TGTGCCAGCCTCGAGTCCTACGAGCAGTACTTC.

The V gene is TRBV9, the J gene TRBJ2-1; 11 bases agree with TRBD2. The CDR3 totals 16 residues. Germline V CDR1 and CDR2: SGDLS, YYNGEE. The trim removed 4 bases at V and 9 bases at J, leaving 12 bases unmatched. The DNA of the CDR3 is TGTGCCAGCAGCCTTTCGCTTAGCGGGGGGGCGCGTGAGCAGTTCTTC. Protein: CASSLSLSGGAREQFF.

This clone has a single count. This CDR3 is also generated by other DNA sequences in the sample. V and J are TRBV6-1 and TRBJ2-7; tentative D call: TRBD1 (6 bases). CDR3 length: 15 amino acids. V lost 4 bases to trimming and J lost 2 bases, with 15 bases between them. Germline V gene data show CDR1 as MNHNS and CDR2 as SASEGT. CDR3 region: CASSGKTGATYEQYF. Here the CDR3 DNA reads TGTGCCAGCAGTGGGAAGACAGGCGCTACCTACGAGCAGTACTTC.

The V call is TRBV28, the J call TRBJ1-1, with D perhaps TRBD1 (5 bases). V was shortened by 1 base and J by 6 bases, with 9 bases between the two germline ends. Germline assignment: CDR1 MDHEN and CDR2 SYDVKM. The CDR3 runs 13 residues. The CDR3 DNA is TGTGCCAGCAGTTTATTCAGGGTCCCTGAAGCTTTCTTT. Protein sequence: CASSLFRVPEAFF.

V is TRBV27 and J is TRBJ1-2, with D tentatively TRBD1 (6 bases). The V end lost 7 bases, the J end lost 3 bases, and 15 bases lay between the germline ends. Looked up from germline, CDR1 is MNHEY and CDR2 is SMNVEV (reference sequence). The CDR3 extends over 14 amino acids. In DNA, the CDR3 is TGTGCCAGCAAGCACAGGGCAGGGGACTATGGCTACACCTTC. Its protein is CASKHRAGDYGYTF.